The rows below give T cell receptor beta chains drawn from one sample of a study of cytomegalovirus exposure and HLA in healthy donors. Sequencing used immunoSEQ multiplex PCR; TCRdb keeps in-frame clones, though not all of them. The profile shows some 130,000 clones, about 74% of them singletons. The specimen was PBMCs. These receptors came from a male donor in good health and CMV-seronegative. CDR3s include the opening cysteine and the closing phenylalanine or tryptophan. A D gene is named only where the DNA matches it firmly. Size is omitted from some rows. Given values are once, few, many or a class for expanded clones.

len: 16
abundance: NA
d_gene: NA
v_gene: TRBV9
j_gene: TRBJ2-1
CDR3aa: CASSVDVAAPRGEQFF
CDR3nt: TGTGCCAGCAGCGTAGACGTAGCGGCACCACGGGGTGAGCAGTTCTTC

len: 16
abundance: NA
d_gene: NA
v_gene: TRBV7-2
j_gene: TRBJ1-3
CDR3aa: CASSWSGATTGNTIYF
CDR3nt: TGTGCCAGCAGCTGGTCGGGAGCCACAACTGGAAACACCATATATTTT

len: 15
abundance: few
d_gene: NA
v_gene: TRBV7-2
j_gene: TRBJ2-1
CDR3aa: CASSLAASVYNEQFF
CDR3nt: TGTGCCAGCAGCTTAGCCGCTAGCGTTTACAATGAGCAGTTCTTC

len: 15
abundance: NA
d_gene: NA
v_gene: TRBV30
j_gene: TRBJ2-7
CDR3aa: CAWSIARAGEGLQYF
CDR3nt: TGTGCCTGGAGTATAGCGAGGGCCGGGGAAGGCCTGCAGTACTTC

len: 15
abundance: NA
d_gene: TRBD2
v_gene: TRBV28
j_gene: TRBJ2-7
CDR3aa: CASSLRVAGGPEQYF
CDR3nt: TGTGCCAGCAGTCTAAGGGTAGCGGGAGGGCCCGAGCAGTACTTC

len: 17
abundance: NA
d_gene: TRBD2
v_gene: TRBV9
j_gene: TRBJ2-1
CDR3aa: CASSAPWERGRGSEQFF
CDR3nt: TGTGCCAGCAGCGCCCCCTGGGAGCGGGGTCGGGGGAGTGAGCAGTTCTTC

len: 14
abundance: NA
d_gene: NA
v_gene: TRBV4-3
j_gene: TRBJ1-1
CDR3aa: CASSLDRLNTEAFF
CDR3nt: TGCGCCAGCAGCCTCGACAGATTGAACACTGAAGCTTTCTTT

len: 13
abundance: few
d_gene: TRBD1
v_gene: TRBV6-5
j_gene: TRBJ2-5
CDR3aa: CATGQGEKETQYF
CDR3nt: TGTGCCACCGGACAGGGGGAGAAAGAGACCCAGTACTTC

len: 16
abundance: NA
d_gene: NA
v_gene: TRBV2
j_gene: TRBJ2-7
CDR3aa: CASSGWTPNRPYEQYF
CDR3nt: TGTGCCAGCAGTGGCTGGACACCTAATCGACCTTACGAGCAGTACTTC

len: 16
abundance: NA
d_gene: TRBD1
v_gene: TRBV6-5
j_gene: TRBJ2-7
CDR3aa: CASSSYRGEVSYEQYF
CDR3nt: TGTGCCAGCAGTTCTTACAGGGGGGAAGTCTCCTACGAGCAGTACTTC

len: 14
abundance: NA
d_gene: NA
v_gene: TRBV7-2
j_gene: TRBJ2-5
CDR3aa: CASSLVRAWETQYF
CDR3nt: TGTGCCAGCAGCTTAGTACGAGCGTGGGAGACCCAGTACTTC

len: 16
abundance: NA
d_gene: TRBD2
v_gene: TRBV6-6
j_gene: TRBJ2-1
CDR3aa: CASSPPAGLAISEQFF
CDR3nt: TGTGCCAGCAGTCCCCCTGCGGGACTAGCCATTTCTGAGCAGTTCTTC

len: 17
abundance: NA
d_gene: TRBD2
v_gene: TRBV5-4
j_gene: TRBJ2-5
CDR3aa: CASSTGTSGRARETQYF
CDR3nt: TGTGCCAGCAGCACCGGGACTAGCGGGAGGGCCCGAGAGACCCAGTACTTC

len: 20
abundance: NA
d_gene: TRBD1
v_gene: TRBV5-5
j_gene: TRBJ1-1
CDR3aa: CASSFFGQGVGVGGGTEAFF
CDR3nt: TGTGCCAGCAGCTTTTTTGGACAGGGGGTCGGAGTGGGGGGGGGCACTGAAGCTTTCTTT

len: 17
abundance: NA
d_gene: TRBD2
v_gene: TRBV9
j_gene: TRBJ2-2
CDR3aa: CASSVLTSGGNTGELFF
CDR3nt: TGTGCCAGCAGCGTACTGACTAGCGGGGGCAACACCGGGGAGCTGTTTTTT

len: 15
abundance: NA
d_gene: TRBD2
v_gene: TRBV11-2
j_gene: TRBJ2-1
CDR3aa: CASRQKSRGGNEQFF
CDR3nt: TGTGCCAGCAGACAAAAGAGCCGGGGGGGCAATGAGCAGTTCTTC

len: 18
abundance: NA
d_gene: TRBD1
v_gene: TRBV28
j_gene: TRBJ2-6
CDR3aa: CASSSTRDRGPGANVLTF
CDR3nt: TGTGCCAGCAGTTCTACCCGGGACAGGGGGCCTGGGGCCAACGTCCTGACTTTC

len: 16
abundance: NA
d_gene: TRBD1
v_gene: TRBV5-1
j_gene: TRBJ2-1
CDR3aa: CASSLEGQGSYNEQFF
CDR3nt: TGCGCCAGCAGCTTGGAAGGACAGGGCTCCTACAATGAGCAGTTCTTC

len: 11
abundance: NA
d_gene: TRBD1
v_gene: TRBV29-1
j_gene: TRBJ1-1
CDR3aa: CSVYRGQVAFF
CDR3nt: TGCAGCGTTTACAGGGGACAAGTAGCTTTCTTT

len: 15
abundance: NA
d_gene: TRBD1
v_gene: TRBV7-9
j_gene: TRBJ2-7
CDR3aa: CASSSLGTGGYEQYF
CDR3nt: TGTGCCAGCAGCTCGTTAGGGACAGGGGGCTACGAGCAGTACTTC

len: 16
abundance: NA
d_gene: TRBD2
v_gene: TRBV4-1
j_gene: TRBJ2-7
CDR3aa: CASSQVGGGSRYEQYF
CDR3nt: TGCGCCAGCAGCCAAGTGGGTGGCGGGAGCCGATACGAGCAGTACTTC

len: 12
abundance: once
d_gene: NA
v_gene: TRBV6-1
j_gene: TRBJ2-7
CDR3aa: CASTSRRDEQYF
CDR3nt: TGTGCCAGCACCTCGAGGAGGGACGAGCAGTACTTC

len: 14
abundance: NA
d_gene: TRBD1
v_gene: TRBV6-6
j_gene: TRBJ1-1
CDR3aa: CASSPPGQGSEAFF
CDR3nt: TGTGCCAGCAGTCCACCGGGACAGGGCTCTGAAGCTTTCTTT

len: 14
abundance: NA
d_gene: NA
v_gene: TRBV28
j_gene: TRBJ1-4
CDR3aa: CASNSPPTNEKLFF
CDR3nt: TGTGCCAGCAACTCCCCCCCAACTAATGAAAAACTGTTTTTT

len: 14
abundance: NA
d_gene: NA
v_gene: TRBV5-4
j_gene: TRBJ2-3
CDR3aa: CASSLAASTDTQYF
CDR3nt: TGTGCCAGCAGCTTGGCTGCGTCCACAGATACGCAGTATTTT

len: 17
abundance: NA
d_gene: NA
v_gene: TRBV7-8
j_gene: TRBJ1-3
CDR3aa: CASSLLRTLNSGNTIYF
CDR3nt: TGTGCCAGCAGCTTACTAAGGACTTTAAACTCTGGAAACACCATATATTTT

len: 14
abundance: few
d_gene: TRBD1
v_gene: TRBV19
j_gene: TRBJ1-6
CDR3aa: CASSIRGPNSPLHF
CDR3nt: TGTGCCAGTAGTATCAGGGGGCCGAATTCACCCCTCCACTTT

len: 14
abundance: once
d_gene: NA
v_gene: TRBV7-2
j_gene: TRBJ2-2
CDR3aa: CASSPEGFTGELFF
CDR3nt: TGTGCCAGCAGCCCGGAGGGCTTCACCGGGGAGCTGTTTTTT

len: 15
abundance: NA
d_gene: TRBD2
v_gene: TRBV9
j_gene: TRBJ2-2
CDR3aa: CASSVWGAGTGELFF
CDR3nt: TGTGCCAGCAGCGTGTGGGGAGCGGGGACCGGGGAGCTGTTTTTT

len: 15
abundance: NA
d_gene: NA
v_gene: TRBV7-2
j_gene: TRBJ2-5
CDR3aa: CASSLVSGEGETQYF
CDR3nt: TGTGCCAGCAGCTTAGTGTCAGGGGAGGGGGAGACCCAGTACTTC

len: 18
abundance: few
d_gene: TRBD2
v_gene: TRBV7-2
j_gene: TRBJ2-7
CDR3aa: CASSSNRGGRGGRYEQYF
CDR3nt: TGTGCCAGCAGCTCCAACAGAGGGGGGCGGGGGGGCCGCTACGAGCAGTACTTC

len: 15
abundance: once
d_gene: TRBD1
v_gene: TRBV7-8
j_gene: TRBJ2-5
CDR3aa: CASSATRQGWETQYF
CDR3nt: TGTGCCAGCAGCGCCACACGACAGGGATGGGAGACCCAGTACTTC

len: 19
abundance: NA
d_gene: NA
v_gene: TRBV9
j_gene: TRBJ2-1
CDR3aa: CASSVGGSAGIISYNEQFF
CDR3nt: TGTGCCAGCAGCGTAGGCGGTTCGGCCGGGATTATCTCCTACAATGAGCAGTTCTTC

len: 14
abundance: NA
d_gene: NA
v_gene: TRBV7-9
j_gene: TRBJ2-1
CDR3aa: CASSWISGLREQFF
CDR3nt: TGTGCCAGCAGCTGGATATCGGGGTTGCGGGAGCAGTTCTTC

len: 14
abundance: NA
d_gene: NA
v_gene: TRBV2
j_gene: TRBJ1-3
CDR3aa: CASSAWGPGNTIYF
CDR3nt: TGTGCCAGCAGTGCTTGGGGGCCTGGAAACACCATATATTTT

len: 14
abundance: NA
d_gene: NA
v_gene: TRBV7-2
j_gene: TRBJ2-1
CDR3aa: CASSPMTGYNEQFF
CDR3nt: TGTGCCAGCAGTCCTATGACGGGGTACAATGAGCAGTTCTTC

len: 12
abundance: NA
d_gene: NA
v_gene: TRBV5-8
j_gene: TRBJ1-2
CDR3aa: CASSVLQSGYTF
CDR3nt: TGTGCCAGCAGCGTGCTACAGAGTGGCTACACCTTC

len: 19
abundance: few
d_gene: NA
v_gene: TRBV10-1
j_gene: TRBJ1-1
CDR3aa: CASSEFWVSTGKLNTEAFF
CDR3nt: TGCGCCAGCAGTGAGTTTTGGGTGTCGACAGGTAAATTGAACACTGAAGCTTTCTTT